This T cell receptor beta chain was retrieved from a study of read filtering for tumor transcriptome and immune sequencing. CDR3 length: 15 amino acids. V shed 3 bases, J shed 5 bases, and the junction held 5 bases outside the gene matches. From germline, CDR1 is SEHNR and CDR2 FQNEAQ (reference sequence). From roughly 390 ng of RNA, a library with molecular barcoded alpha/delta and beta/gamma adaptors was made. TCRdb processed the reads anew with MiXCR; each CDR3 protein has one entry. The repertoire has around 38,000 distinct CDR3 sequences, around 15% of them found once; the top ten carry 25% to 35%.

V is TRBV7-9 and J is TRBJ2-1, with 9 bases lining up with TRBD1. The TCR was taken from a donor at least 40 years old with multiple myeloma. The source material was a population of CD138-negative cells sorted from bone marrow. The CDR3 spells CASSFRQGGHNEQFF. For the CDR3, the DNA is TGTGCCAGCAGCTTCAGACAGGGGGGACACAATGAGCAGTTCTTC.